This T cell receptor (beta chain) was captured in a study of T cells in Graves' hyperthyroidism and ophthalmopathy. V lost 6 bases and J lost 4; bases outside the gene matches: 8. The V gene's germline CDR1 is MNHNS and CDR2 SASEGT. The CDR3 loop spans 15 amino acids. Findings and caveats of the study: From stable hyperthyroidism, ophthalmopathy was separated by a 13 V-J model.

RNA transcripts served as the template for amplifying TCR beta CDR3 regions. With the HTBI primer set, the TCR CDR3 went through a first round of RT-PCR. A single record per CDR3 protein comes from TCRdb applying MiXCR to the multiplex PCR reads. The repertoire consists of 300,000 or so distinct CDR3 sequences, with roughly a fifth occurring once and the leading ten covering around 48%. This clonotype was counted at least ten times. What it binds is unknown. The chain recombines TRBV6-1 with TRBJ2-3, with 9 bases matching TRBD2. This receptor was identified in a woman aged 50 to 60 with Graves' hyperthyroidism. Sequenced input: blood. CDR3 sequence reads: CASRMRAGGADTQYF. The CDR3 DNA sequence: TGTGCCAGCAGGATGAGGGCGGGAGGGGCAGATACGCAGTATTTT.